The 10 T cell receptor beta chains below come from one sample, sequenced in a study of OX40 agonist ivuxolimab in advanced cancers. Only in-frame clones appear in the TCRdb table, and some are missing; sequencing was by immunoSEQ multiplex PCR. This table has roughly 120,000 clones, less than 95% appearing once. The sequencing here drew on CD4+ or CD8+ T cells sorted from blood, taken in a trial of the OX40 agonist ivuxolimab. The source is an adult with an advanced solid tumor such as melanoma, head and neck, liver or kidney cancer.

The CDR3 reads CASSQTRPGTASYEQYF. CDR3 coding DNA: TGTGCCAGCAGCCAAACCCGACCCGGGACAGCCTCCTACGAGCAGTACTTC. J is TRBJ2-7 and V is TRBV14; 7 positions match TRBD1. Germline CDR1 reads SGHDN; CDR2 reads FVKESK. The CDR3 sequence is 17 residues long. The J segment lost 0 bases and the V segment lost 2 bases, leaving 10 bases of the junction unmatched.

This rearrangement joins TRBV23-1 to TRBJ2-2; 8 bases are a match to TRBD2. TRBV23-1 qualifies as an ORF whose function is uncertain. The trim removed 0 bases at V and 3 bases at J, leaving 6 bases unmatched. The CDR3 has 17 residues. The CDR3 loop reads CASSQSWSSGYTGELFF. CDR3 nucleotide sequence: TGCGCCAGCAGTCAATCTTGGTCTAGCGGGTACACCGGGGAGCTGTTTTTT.

V and J are TRBV7-9 and TRBJ2-3, with 10 bases aligning to TRBD1. The CDR3 extends over 15 amino acids. V was clipped by 5 bases and J by 1 base; unmatched bases: 3. Looked up from germline, CDR1 is SEHNR and CDR2 is FQNEAQ (reference sequence). This CDR3 reads CASSVGTGGTDTQYF. CDR3 bases: TGTGCCAGCAGCGTTGGGACAGGGGGCACAGATACGCAGTATTTT. The whole variable domain, remainder taken from reference TRBV7-9 and TRBJ2-3, is DTGVSQNPRHKITKRGQNVTFRCDPISEHNRLYWYRQTLGQGPEFLTYFQNEAQLEKSRLLSDRFSAERPKGSFSTLEIQRTEQGDSAMYLCASSVGTGGTDTQYFGPGTRLTVL.

The gene calls are TRBV5-1 and TRBJ2-7; D might be TRBD1 or TRBD2, each matching 6 bases. Germline assignment: CDR1 SGHRS and CDR2 YFSETQ. CDR3 size: 14 residues. V was trimmed by 0 bases and J by 5 bases, leaving 12 bases between them. The CDR3 DNA follows: TGCGCCAGCAGCTTGGTCCGGGGGCAGGACGAGCAGTACTTC. Translation gives CASSLVRGQDEQYF.

This clone appeared once. This chain links TRBV10-1 with TRBJ1-4; a possible D gene is TRBD1 (6 bases). V lost 7 bases to trimming and J lost 0 bases, with 15 bases between them. Germline loops: CDR1 WNHNN, CDR2 SYGVQD (reference sequence). The CDR3 covers 16 residues. The CDR3 loop reads CASNSYGTTTNEKLFF. The CDR3 DNA reads as TGCGCCAGCAACTCATACGGGACAACAACTAATGAAAAACTGTTTTTT.

J is TRBJ2-5 and V is TRBV7-9, with TRBD2 matching 8 bases. Germline V CDR1 and CDR2: SEHNR, FQNEAQ (reference sequence). V gave up 5 bases and J gave up 3 bases; unmatched junction bases: 11. The CDR3 extends over 16 amino acids. Here the CDR3 reads CASSQVAGGLKETQYF. CDR3 coding DNA: TGTGCCAGCAGCCAGGTTGCGGGAGGATTGAAAGAGACCCAGTACTTC.

The sample holds one count of this clone. The chain joins TRBV30 to TRBJ1-2; D is undetermined. V lost 0 bases, J lost 8 bases, and 13 bases lay in between. From germline, CDR1 is GTSNPN and CDR2 SVGIG (reference sequence). The CDR3 contains 13 residues. The CDR3 protein is CAWSVDGYRGYTF. The CDR3 DNA reads as TGTGCCTGGAGTGTAGATGGGTATCGCGGCTACACCTTC.

The CDR3 loop reads CASSEGGRSEQYF. The CDR3 coding sequence is TGTGCCAGCAGCGAGGGGGGACGCTCCGAGCAGTACTTC. The V and J genes are TRBV9 and TRBJ2-7; D tentatively fits TRBD1 or TRBD2 (6 bases each). Germline V gene sequence: CDR1 SGDLS, CDR2 YYNGEE. The ends were cut back, 3 bases at V and 6 bases at J, with 13 bases in the middle. This CDR3 spans 13 amino acids.

The chain employs TRBV10-3 and TRBJ2-7; the match to TRBD1 covers 10 bases. This CDR3 is 15 amino acids long. Trimming cost V 0 bases and J 6 bases; bases outside gene matches: 5. The germline V gene has CDR1 ENHRY and CDR2 SYGVKD. For the CDR3, the DNA is TGTGCCATCAGTGAGTCCAGGACAGGGGGGAGCGAGCAGTACTTC. It specifies CAISESRTGGSEQYF.

V usage is TRBV5-6 and J usage is TRBJ2-3, with 8 bases that match TRBD2. Germline values: CDR1 SGHDT, CDR2 YYEEEE. The CDR3 has 14 residues. The V and J ends lost 5 bases and 3 bases, in that order; junction bases with no gene match: 5. This CDR3 is CASSRAGVTDTQYF. The CDR3 nucleotides are TGTGCCAGCAGTAGAGCGGGAGTGACAGATACGCAGTATTTT.